The 27 T cell receptor beta chains below all came from one sample that was sequenced in a study of blood T cell repertoires in COVID-19. Repertoires were generated with immunoSEQ multiplex PCR, while TCRdb's copy carries only in-frame clones and drops some. In the table there are some 170,000 clones, roughly 87% of which are singletons. Sequenced sample: peripheral blood. These receptors were taken from a woman between 45 and 65 years old with acute or convalescent COVID-19.

The rearrangement uses TRBV18 and TRBJ2-1; D is uncertain. The CDR3 has 14 residues. Germline V CDR1 and CDR2: KGHSH, LQKENI. V shed 3 bases and J shed 6 bases, with 12 bases lying between them. This chain's CDR3 is CASSPDTVANEQFF. CDR3 bases: TGTGCCAGCTCACCCGACACGGTTGCCAATGAGCAGTTCTTC.

The rearrangement joins TRBV6-5 to TRBJ1-5, with 7 bases matching TRBD1. The CDR3 length is 15 residues. Germline V CDR1 and CDR2: MNHEY, SVGAGI. With 6 bases clipped from V and 1 base from J, the junction kept 6 bases outside the gene matches. CDR3 in DNA: TGTGCCAGCAGCAACCGGGACAGCAGCAATCAGCCCCAGCATTTT. Protein product: CASSNRDSSNQPQHF.

Written as DNA, the CDR3 is TGTGCCAGCAGCCCCCTAACTAGCGGGGGGCCCTCCGGGGAGCTGTTTTTT. Protein product: CASSPLTSGGPSGELFF. This sequence joins TRBV3-1 (or the pseudogene TRBV3-2) and TRBJ2-2; 12 nucleotides line up with TRBD2. The J segment lost 6 bases and the V segment lost 4 bases, leaving 9 bases of the junction unmatched. Germline CDR1 is LGHDT and CDR2 is YNNKEL (reference sequence). The CDR3 is 17 amino acids.

V usage is TRBV5-5 and J usage is TRBJ2-5, with a tentative D call TRBD2 (6 bases). The V end lost 4 bases, the J end lost 3 bases, and 16 bases lay between the germline ends. Germline V gene data show CDR1 as SGHKS and CDR2 as YYEKEE (reference sequence). CDR3 length: 15 amino acids. CDR3 sequence: CASSGFGTQKETQYF. The CDR3 bases are TGTGCCAGCAGCGGGTTCGGGACTCAAAAAGAGACCCAGTACTTC. The variable domain in full, completed from reference TRBV5-5 and TRBJ2-5, reads DAGVTQSPTHLIKTRGQQVTLRCSPISGHKSVSWYQQVLGQGPQFIFQYYEKEERGRGNFPDRFSARQFPNYSSELNVNALLLGDSALYLCASSGFGTQKETQYFGPGTRLLVL.

This sequence joins TRBV6-6 and TRBJ1-1; D gene ambiguous. Germline V CDR1 and CDR2: MNHNY, SVGAGI (reference sequence). V lost 3 bases to trimming and J lost 6 bases, with 11 bases between them. The CDR3 runs 13 residues. The CDR3 reads CASSYAGIAEAFF. CDR3 sequence (DNA): TGTGCCAGCAGTTATGCGGGAATCGCTGAAGCTTTCTTT.

The chain joins TRBV3-1 (or the pseudogene TRBV3-2) to TRBJ1-2; D uncertain. There are 16 residues in the CDR3. CDR1 LGHDT and CDR2 YNNKEL come from the germline V gene (reference sequence). With 4 bases removed from V and 0 bases from J, the gap between germline ends came to 15 bases. CDR3 bases: TGTGCCAGCAGCCGGACTGAGTTATCAGCTAACTATGGCTACACCTTC. It encodes CASSRTELSANYGYTF.

J is TRBJ1-2 and V is TRBV28; D may be TRBD1 (5 bases). Trimming took off 6 bases at V and 3 bases at J, with 20 bases between the two ends. Germline V CDR1 and CDR2: MDHEN, SYDVKM. The CDR3 is made up of 16 amino acids. The chain's CDR3 is CASRPRLAGLDYGYTF. The CDR3 DNA sequence: TGTGCCAGCAGGCCCAGGCTCGCGGGGCTAGACTATGGCTACACCTTC.

Here the CDR3 reads CAITRLPGGEEDTQYF. The CDR3 DNA sequence: TGTGCCATCACCAGACTGCCAGGGGGCGAAGAAGATACGCAGTATTTT. The chain is built from TRBV10-3 and TRBJ2-3, with TRBD1 matching over 8 bases. V lost 7 bases and J lost 5; bases outside the gene matches: 14. Germline V gene sequence: CDR1 ENHRY, CDR2 SYGVKD. The CDR3 length is 16 residues.

The gene calls are TRBV7-9 and TRBJ2-1; the D gene is possibly TRBD1 (5 bases). CDR3 size: 15 residues. Germline lookup yields CDR1 SEHNR and CDR2 FQNEAQ (reference sequence). Trimming took off 1 base at V and 0 bases at J, with 7 bases between the two ends. CDR3 sequence: CASSLGTTSYNEQFF. CDR3 in DNA: TGTGCCAGCAGCTTAGGGACAACCTCCTACAATGAGCAGTTCTTC.

The J gene is TRBJ2-5, the V gene TRBV5-1; the match to TRBD1 covers 10 bases. Trimming removed 4 bases from V and 5 bases from J; junction bases left unmatched: 11. Germline V gives CDR1 SGHRS, CDR2 YFSETQ. CDR3 length: 16 residues. The CDR3 region is CASSLTGTGETETQYF. The CDR3 bases are TGCGCCAGCAGCCTAACCGGGACAGGGGAGACGGAGACCCAGTACTTC.

V and J are TRBV5-4 and TRBJ2-7; 8 nucleotides agree with TRBD1. CDR1 SGHNT and CDR2 YYREEE come from the germline V gene (reference sequence). V was pared by 4 bases and J by 3 bases, with 3 bases of the junction left unmatched. The CDR3 covers 13 residues. CDR3 coding DNA: TGTGCCAGCAGCCCACAGGGGGACTACGAGCAGTACTTC. This gives the protein CASSPQGDYEQYF.

This rearrangement joins TRBV18 to TRBJ1-2; TRBD1 aligns across 8 bases. Germline V gives CDR1 KGHSH, CDR2 LQKENI. V shed 0 bases and J 4 bases; nucleotides not matched to a gene: 4. There are 15 residues in the CDR3. CDR3 region: CASSPPGQEPYGYTF. The DNA for the CDR3 is TGTGCCAGCTCACCACCGGGACAGGAACCCTATGGCTACACCTTC.

The chain links TRBV4-3 to TRBJ2-7, with TRBD2 matching over 11 bases. With 0 bases clipped from V and 3 bases from J, the junction kept 10 bases outside the gene matches. The CDR3 extends over 18 amino acids. From germline, CDR1 is LGHNA and CDR2 YSLEER. CDR3 in amino acids: CASSQEGLAVRGGYEQYF. In DNA, the CDR3 is TGCGCCAGCAGCCAAGAGGGACTAGCGGTCCGCGGAGGCTACGAGCAGTACTTC.

The V gene is TRBV7-2, the J gene TRBJ2-7; D remains ambiguous. The CDR3 is 14 residues long. Germline V gene sequence: CDR1 SGHTA, CDR2 FQGNSA. V lost 3 bases and J lost 4, with 13 bases in between. The CDR3 DNA reads TGTGCCAGCAGCTTCCTAGGTGTCCCGTACGAGCAGTACTTC. Protein sequence: CASSFLGVPYEQYF.

The rearrangement joins TRBV19 to TRBJ1-1; no definite D call. V was trimmed by 3 bases and J by 0 bases, leaving 5 bases between them. This CDR3 comprises 13 residues. The V gene's germline CDR1 is LNHDA and CDR2 SQIVND (reference sequence). Written as DNA, the CDR3 is TGTGCCAGTAGTATCACTTTGAACACTGAAGCTTTCTTT. Amino acids: CASSITLNTEAFF.

This chain's CDR3 is CASSSRESGSGGELFF. CDR3 sequence (DNA): TGTGCCAGCAGTTCCCGGGAGAGCGGGAGTGGCGGGGAGCTGTTTTTT. This chain uses TRBV6-2 or TRBV6-3 with TRBJ2-2, with 8 bases matching TRBD2. The germline V gene encodes CDR1 MNHEY and CDR2 SVGEGT. V lost 4 bases, J lost 7 bases, and 11 bases stayed unmatched. The CDR3 has 16 residues.

The rearrangement joins TRBV9 to TRBJ2-2, with D possibly being TRBD1 (5 bases). V lost 3 bases and J 6 bases, leaving 15 bases between the germline ends. The CDR3 is made up of 15 amino acids. The germline V gene encodes CDR1 SGDLS and CDR2 YYNGEE. CDR3 nucleotides: TGTGCCAGCAGCGCGACCACAGGATTCCCCGGGGAGCTGTTTTTT. It translates to CASSATTGFPGELFF. Variable domain in full (rest from reference TRBV9 and TRBJ2-2): DSGVTQTPKHLITATGQRVTLRCSPRSGDLSVYWYQQSLDQGLQFLIQYYNGEERAKGNILERFSAQQFPDLHSELNLSSLELGDSALYFCASSATTGFPGELFFGEGSRLTVL.

The chain joins TRBV9 to TRBJ1-2; D may be TRBD1 (6 bases). This CDR3 spans 15 amino acids. V lost 0 bases and J lost 7, with 16 bases in between. Germline CDR1 is SGDLS and CDR2 is YYNGEE. The CDR3 spells CASSVVEPGAGGYTF. The CDR3 coding sequence is TGTGCCAGCAGCGTAGTAGAACCAGGGGCGGGTGGCTACACCTTC.

The gene calls are TRBV27 and TRBJ2-3; D may be TRBD2 (7 bases). CDR1 is MNHEY and CDR2 is SMNVEV in the germline V gene (reference sequence). The CDR3 contains 14 residues. Trimming cost V 6 bases and J 5 bases, with 15 bases left between them. CDR3 bases: TGTGCCAGCAGAAAGGCGGGGGCCGGAGATACGCAGTATTTT. Its protein is CASRKAGAGDTQYF.

The chain links TRBV30 to TRBJ2-5; possibly TRBD1 for D (5 bases). Germline CDR1 and CDR2: GTSNPN and SVGIG (reference sequence). The CDR3 is 14 residues long. V was pared by 0 bases and J by 4 bases, with 12 bases between. CDR3 amino acids: CAWSVAGPVETQYF. The CDR3 region has the DNA TGTGCCTGGAGTGTGGCAGGGCCCGTAGAGACCCAGTACTTC. Variable domain in full (rest from reference TRBV30 and TRBJ2-5): SQTIHQWPATLVQPVGSPLSLECTVEGTSNPNLYWYRQAAGRGLQLLFYSVGIGQISSEVPQNLSASRPQDRQFILSSKKLLLSDSGFYLCAWSVAGPVETQYFGPGTRLLVL.

The chain employs TRBV7-9 and TRBJ2-3; possible D gene TRBD2, 5 bases. V lost 6 bases and J 5 bases, leaving 18 bases between the germline ends. Germline V gives CDR1 SEHNR, CDR2 FQNEAQ (reference sequence). CDR3 length: 15 residues. The CDR3 loop is CASRLPGSRLDTQYF. For the CDR3, the DNA is TGTGCCAGCAGATTACCGGGATCCCGCCTAGATACGCAGTATTTT. The whole variable domain, filled in from reference TRBV7-9 and TRBJ2-3, reads DTGVSQNPRHKITKRGQNVTFRCDPISEHNRLYWYRQTLGQGPEFLTYFQNEAQLEKSRLLSDRFSAERPKGSFSTLEIQRTEQGDSAMYLCASRLPGSRLDTQYFGPGTRLTVL.

This clone turned up a few times. V gene TRBV23-1 combines with J gene TRBJ1-1; maybe TRBD1 (5 bases). TRBV23-1 is an open reading frame, and its role is uncertain. Trimming left V 4 bases short and J 6 bases short, with 12 bases between. This CDR3 region has 13 residues. This CDR3 reads CASSLRVSAEAFF. The CDR3 DNA sequence: TGCGCCAGCAGTCTCAGGGTGAGTGCTGAAGCTTTCTTT.

V is TRBV10-2 and J is TRBJ1-1, with D possibly being TRBD1 (5 bases). The CDR3 consists of 13 residues. The germline V gene has CDR1 WSHSY and CDR2 SAAADI. The ends were cut back, 5 bases at V and 5 bases at J, with 12 bases in the middle. The CDR3 region has the DNA TGCGCCAGCAGTTCCGGGCGGGGGACTGAAGCTTTCTTT. It specifies CASSSGRGTEAFF.

This chain joins TRBV27 and TRBJ1-5, with 8 nucleotides matching TRBD1. This CDR3 has 14 residues. V was clipped by 6 bases and J by 7 bases; unmatched bases: 8. CDR1 and CDR2 from the germline V gene are MNHEY and SMNVEV (reference sequence). The CDR3 DNA sequence: TGTGCCAGCAGGAAGACAGGGGAGGGACAGCCCCAGCATTTT. It yields the protein CASRKTGEGQPQHF.

This clone was seen more than once but under ten times. The rearrangement uses TRBV19 and TRBJ1-1; TRBD1 might be the D (5 bases). The V and J ends lost 2 bases and 2 bases respectively, with 9 bases between them. Per germline, CDR1 LNHDA and CDR2 SQIVND (reference sequence). CDR3 size: 14 residues. The CDR3 DNA is TGTGCCAGTAGTATAATGCAGGGAAACACTGAAGCTTTCTTT. Encoded protein: CASSIMQGNTEAFF.

The chain combines TRBV12-5 with TRBJ1-4; 7 bases match TRBD1. CDR1 and CDR2 (germline): LGHNT, FRNRAP. CDR3 length equals 15 residues. Trimming at V came to 5 bases and at J to 8 bases, leaving 11 bases not matched to a gene. CDR3 bases: TGTGCTAGTGGTATCCCCGGGACAGCGGTGGAAAAACTGTTTTTT. The encoded protein is CASGIPGTAVEKLFF.

The rearrangement joins TRBV30 to TRBJ1-2; 7 bases match TRBD1. V was clipped by 4 bases and J by 1 base; unmatched bases: 6. Germline V gene sequence: CDR1 GTSNPN, CDR2 SVGIG (reference sequence). There are 14 residues in the CDR3. The CDR3 loop is CAWNRQGGNYGYTF. Here the CDR3 DNA reads TGTGCCTGGAATAGACAGGGAGGTAACTATGGCTACACCTTC. Using reference TRBV30 and TRBJ1-2 for the parts outside the CDR3, the full variable domain is SQTIHQWPATLVQPVGSPLSLECTVEGTSNPNLYWYRQAAGRGLQLLFYSVGIGQISSEVPQNLSASRPQDRQFILSSKKLLLSDSGFYLCAWNRQGGNYGYTFGSGTRLTVV.